This TCR beta chain derives from a study of T and B cells in COVID-19 patients. Study as a whole: Nine tenths of the roughly 20 active-infection patients had comorbidities associated with unfavorable COVID-19 outcome.

Blood genomic DNA input for TRB amplification was about 240-550 ng. TRB rearrangements were amplified by multiplex PCR with BIOMED2 TRB-A/B primers. TCRdb reanalysed the multiplex PCR reads using MiXCR and keeps one entry per CDR3 protein. The sample has about 21,000 distinct CDR3 sequences, 25% to 35% seen once. The J segment lost 7 bases and the V segment lost 6 bases, leaving 5 bases of the junction unmatched. The germline gives CDR1 SNHLY, CDR2 FYNNEI. The CDR3 runs to 14 residues. Sample: blood. The chain is built from TRBV2 and TRBJ1-6, with 8 positions matching TRBD1. The receptor comes from a human donor who had recovered from COVID-19. This CDR3 is CASSEDRDNSPLHF. The CDR3 coding sequence is TGTGCCAGCAGCGAGGACAGGGACAATTCACCCCTCCACTTT. Drawing the rest from reference TRBV2 and TRBJ1-6, the complete variable domain is EPEVTQTPSHQVTQMGQEVILRCVPISNHLYFYWYRQILGQKVEFLVSFYNNEISEKSEIFDDQFSVERPDGSNFTLKIRSTKLEDSAMYFCASSEDRDNSPLHFGNGTRLTVT.